This TCR beta chain was found in a study of cytomegalovirus exposure and HLA in healthy donors (dated by TCRdb to between 2016 and 2019). About the study as a whole: According to an earlier analysis of several hundred of the donors, about 179 million T cells yielded roughly 110 million unique TCR beta sequences and 276 Gb of sequence data. Because of strong linkage in the cohort, 4 to 6 DR-DQ haplotypes were treated as single units for association and clustering. Roughly 300 gigabases of sequencing data and 70 million to 85 million unique TCR sequences were included in an early release covering around 600 HLA-typed donors. To study patterns of TCR occurrence, a later analysis re-analyzed previously published TCR beta repertoires from more than 550 donors and added high-resolution HLA genotyping. In a later genetic analysis, genome-wide SNP genotypes for about 60% of the 666 donors were used, and that subset was treated as a discovery cohort. HLA typing covered class I and class II loci at four-digit resolution. In the later analysis, no new phenotypic data were used to find candidate immune exposures; instead, reliance was placed on TCR beta sequences and their occurrence across donors. The study aimed to test whether signatures of past pathogen exposure could be identified by cataloging public T cell receptors. Donor age, sex, ethnicity and CMV serostatus were compiled alongside the repertoire data. Every discovery cohort repertoire had been produced on one sequencing platform. The study used immunosequencing to profile the T cell repertoires of approximately 690 subjects and linked those repertoires to cytomegalovirus serostatus. In addition to the first cohort of 666 subjects, a separate validation cohort of 100 to 150 different subjects was used. To predict cytomegalovirus infection status, the study combined high-throughput TCR immunosequencing, statistical association of individual TCRs with disease status, and machine learning. The number of typed donors differed by locus: about 620-640 for A, B, C, DRB1 and DQB1; some 540 for DQA1; some 610 for DPA1; and 450 to 480 for DPB1. Across about 370 genotyped donors of the cohort, an average of roughly 250,000 unique TCR beta nucleotide sequences per donor were sequenced, and 15% to 20% of those sequences were non-productive. Of the approximately 400 genotyped donors, 65% to 90% fell in the genetic ancestry cluster associated with self-reported Caucasian donors. An earlier analysis of 587 of the donors used high-throughput TCR beta sequencing to judge whether each TCR beta V gene segment behaved as functional or pseudogenic.

The paper's findings and limits, for the study overall: In a later analysis, the rate of TCR association differed among HLA loci, with DRB1 alleles having the most associated TCRs and HLA-C alleles having the fewest. The classifier was reported to diagnose cytomegalovirus status with high specificity and sensitivity in both the original and validation cohorts. Only TCR beta chains were sequenced in this cohort, and the absence of alpha or paired-chain data limited detectable features. Broadly in line with IMGT annotations, most TCR beta V segments showed up in productive rearrangements about 87% or about 30% of the time in an earlier analysis of several hundred of the donors. Correlated functional status among segregating V segments might reflect linkage disequilibrium, but an unknown experimental factor could not be ruled out. When HLA alleles, especially DR and DQ, strongly co-occurred, attributing TCR associations to individual alleles was difficult. A cluster of highly shared sequence variants was judged likely to be a technical artifact of the sequencing pipeline. According to the authors, the approach could potentially be generalized to other disease states and immunological phenotypes. A few of the identified cytomegalovirus-associated TCR beta chains were confirmed in vitro to be specific for cytomegalovirus antigens. The study listed 150 to 200 TCR beta chains as associated with cytomegalovirus. Compared with the roughly 710-donor mean, donors in an Asian-associated ancestry cluster had fewer N-insertions in productive TCRs, according to a later genetic analysis. In a later analysis, around 17,000 TCR beta sequences were associated with specific HLA alleles at a false discovery rate of 0.05. Because counts were too low, some 16 rarely observed V segments, including chromosome 9 orphons, were excluded from the earlier analysis of several hundred of the donors. In a later analysis, several top co-occurrence clusters were reported to appear linked to parvovirus B19, influenza, CMV and Epstein-Barr virus. In a later analysis, most CMV-associated TCR beta chains were found to appear HLA-restricted, with HLA associations seemingly driven largely by CMV exposure. Because the 87-base-pair reads could not distinguish some IMGT-functional V segments, including TRBV6-2 and TRBV6-3, those segments were excluded. Presence/absence analyses assumed roughly uniform sequencing depth across donors, an assumption that may not hold. HLA typing was unavailable for some donors at each locus, so association tests used only the typed subset. In a later analysis, HLA-associated TCR beta chains showed more clonal expansion and lower generation probabilities than non-associated chains that were equally common. The only immune exposure information available for the cohort was CMV serostatus. Across donors, most TCR sequences were observed very rarely, whereas some public TCRs were present in many individuals. A further reported finding was that TCR beta sequences accurately predicted the HLA-A and HLA-B alleles for most subjects in the first cohort. A later genetic analysis associated a missense DCLRE1C variant with V-gene and J-gene trimming of TCR beta chains, and an independent cohort replicated the association.

Libraries were built with the immunoSEQ multiplex PCR assay. A mixture of 60 forward primers for TCR Vbeta segments and 13 reverse primers for TCR Jbeta segments was used in the multiplex PCR. Amplification of the CDR3 region of rearranged TCR beta genes was performed with a multiplex PCR assay on genomic DNA. On the Illumina HiSeq System, the amplified TCR beta libraries were sequenced as 87-base-pair reads. For the original study's pipeline: Across the roughly 600 repertoires, a later analysis counted approximately 75 million unique TCR beta chains, around 11 million of which were shared by at least two donors. Raw reads were error-corrected and collapsed into unique sequences by a nearest-neighbor algorithm in which closely related sequences were merged to remove PCR and sequencing errors. Alignment of CDR3 sequences to IMGT reference sequences was used to assign V, D and J gene segments. Each retained sequence needed at least a six-nucleotide match to both a V gene segment and a J gene segment. A rearrangement was called productive if the CDR3 had no stop codons and remained in frame with V and J, and every other rearrangement was called non-productive. Following IMGT convention, CDR3 was defined as the stretch from the second conserved V-encoded cysteine to the conserved J-encoded phenylalanine. Sequences without an unambiguous match to a single V gene segment were excluded from the earlier analysis of several hundred of the donors. In an earlier analysis of 587 of the donors, a V segment was called functional when productive rearrangements were above 56.7%, and segregating when the standard deviation between donors exceeded 5%. A statistical classification framework was built for diagnosing cytomegalovirus status from the catalog of TCR beta chain sequences. In a later analysis, V and J genes were assigned by comparing TCR nucleotide sequences against IMGT/GENE-DB human TR gene sequences. A later analysis assigned CDR3 sequences and most-parsimonious VDJ recombination scenarios with the TCRdist pipeline. A later analysis defined each TCR beta chain by its CDR3 amino acid sequence plus V-gene family, and excluded reads lacking a unique V-gene family. As a way to deal with suspected cross-contamination and a sequencing artifact, a later analysis dropped hundreds of nucleotide sequences that were highly shared and had low generation probability. For each public chain, a later analysis derived a clonal expansion index from normalized ranks of inferred template counts within each repertoire. A later analysis computed generation probabilities with a VDJ recombination model fitted to out-of-frame rearrangements, and checked the results against IGoR. In a later analysis, hypergeometric tests were used to score TCR-TCR, TCR-HLA and TCR-CMV co-occurrence, with a repertoire-size bias correction applied to TCR pairs. In a later analysis, false discovery rates were estimated by permuting HLA or CMV assignments 20 times. A later analysis grouped co-occurring TCRs with DBSCAN, adding TCRdist sequence similarity when clustering within HLA-allele-positive subsets. For co-occurrence clustering, repertoires with fewer than 30,000 or more than 120,000 public chains were excluded, along with roughly 5 repertoires with anomalous nucleotide sharing. Sourced from immuneACCESS, this table was stored by TCRdb with only in-frame sequences that have V and J called. A share of the clones is absent; for the studies checked, an unresolved V gene accounts for under half, and the remainder has no known explanation. That table gives V, J and clone size, and the DNA gave D and trimming. For this sample the table gives more than 150,000 clones, of which more than 75% were detected only once. The biggest ten clones account for about 1.6% of the sample.

As regards this clone: The antigen it binds to is not known. Base-call qualities are not available, and no considerably larger clone is one nucleotide away.

The germline V gene specifies MDHEN as CDR1 and SYDVKM as CDR2. A distance of 16 bases separates the germline ends of V and J, which lose 7 bases and 6 bases respectively. CDR3 length: 14 amino acids, cysteine to phenylalanine. Only CDR3 DNA remains: 42 bases, in frame from the first base. The cohort consisted of 666 healthy bone marrow donors. At the time of sampling, every cohort member was nominally healthy, though immune exposures that went unrecorded were likely present. The donor tested CMV seronegative and was one of the 352 seronegative cohort members. Every donor gave a peripheral blood sample, and the peripheral blood mononuclear cells from that sample were used for TCR beta sequencing. The Qiagen DNeasy Blood Extraction Kit was used to extract genomic DNA from the blood cell samples.

The chain uses TRBV28 and TRBJ1-5; TRBD1 is a weak D gene call, 5 bases matching. Sample: PBMCs. This receptor was identified in a man aged 35 to 55 in good health and CMV-seronegative. The CDR3 is CASKFTGGVQPQHF. Read as DNA, the sequence is TGTGCCAGCAAATTCACCGGGGGGGTTCAGCCCCAGCATTTT.